The T cell receptor beta chain described here comes from a study of T-cell memory formation after mild COVID-19. Study-wide context: TCR clusters showed largely donor specificity.

Note on this clonotype: Its antigen is as yet unknown.

The study, taken as a whole, reports: Within pre-infection memory, some responding clones were found, suggesting cross-reactive memory joined.

Constant-segment-primed 5'RACE gave TCR alpha and TCR beta cDNA libraries with sample barcodes and UMIs. TCRdb ran MiXCR on the 5' RACE reads and lists one entry per CDR3 protein. The sample has tens of thousands of distinct CDR3 sequences, roughly 14% seen once. V lost 6 bases, J lost 6 bases, and 4 bases stayed unmatched. Germline V gives CDR1 LGHNA, CDR2 YNFKEQ. CDR3 length equals 13 residues. This rearrangement joins TRBV4-2 to TRBJ2-1; 8 nucleotides match TRBD2. This clonotype was obtained from an adult woman who had mild COVID-19 (a few samples of this study predate the infection). Cell type and time point are not known. Source material: PBMCs or a T cell subset sorted from them (not recorded which). CDR3 protein: CASRLAEGNEQFF. The CDR3 region has the DNA TGTGCCAGCAGACTAGCGGAAGGCAATGAGCAGTTCTTC.